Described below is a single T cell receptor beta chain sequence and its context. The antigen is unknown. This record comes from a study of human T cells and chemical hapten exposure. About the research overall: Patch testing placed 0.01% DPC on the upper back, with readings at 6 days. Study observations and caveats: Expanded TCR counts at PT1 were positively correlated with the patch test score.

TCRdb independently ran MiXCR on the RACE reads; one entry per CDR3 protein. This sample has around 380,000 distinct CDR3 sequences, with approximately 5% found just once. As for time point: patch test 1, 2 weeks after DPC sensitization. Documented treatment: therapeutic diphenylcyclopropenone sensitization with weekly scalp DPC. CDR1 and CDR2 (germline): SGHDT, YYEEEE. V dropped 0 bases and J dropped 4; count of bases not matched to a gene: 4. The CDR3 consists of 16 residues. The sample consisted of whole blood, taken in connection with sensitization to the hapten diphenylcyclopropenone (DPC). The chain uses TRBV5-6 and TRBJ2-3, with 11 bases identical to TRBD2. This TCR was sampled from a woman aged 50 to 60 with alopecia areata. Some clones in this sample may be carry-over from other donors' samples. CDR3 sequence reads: CASSLGLAGGADTQYF. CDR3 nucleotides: TGTGCCAGCAGCTTGGGCCTAGCGGGGGGCGCAGATACGCAGTATTTT. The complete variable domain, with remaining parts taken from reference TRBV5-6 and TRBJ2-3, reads DAGVTQSPTHLIKTRGQQVTLRCSPKSGHDTVSWYQQALGQGPQFIFQYYEEEERQRGNFPDRFSGHQFPNYSSELNVNALLLGDSALYLCASSLGLAGGADTQYFGPGTRLTVL.